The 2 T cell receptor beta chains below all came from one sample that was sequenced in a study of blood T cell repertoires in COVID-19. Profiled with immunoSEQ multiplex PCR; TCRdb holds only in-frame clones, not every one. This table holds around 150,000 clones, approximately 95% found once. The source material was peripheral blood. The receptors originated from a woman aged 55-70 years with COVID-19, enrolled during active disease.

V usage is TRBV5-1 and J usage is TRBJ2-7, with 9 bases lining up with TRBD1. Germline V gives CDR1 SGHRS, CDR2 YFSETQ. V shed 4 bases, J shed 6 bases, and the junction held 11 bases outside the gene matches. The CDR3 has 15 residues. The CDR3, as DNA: TGCGCCAGCAGCCTATTCTCCCGACAGGGGGGCGAGCAGTACTTC. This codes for CASSLFSRQGGEQYF.

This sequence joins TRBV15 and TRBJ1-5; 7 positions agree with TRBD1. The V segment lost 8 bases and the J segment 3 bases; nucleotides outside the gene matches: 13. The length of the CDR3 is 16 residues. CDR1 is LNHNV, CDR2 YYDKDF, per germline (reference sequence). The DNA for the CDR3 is TGTGCCACCGCTAACCAAACAGGGGACCCCAATCAGCCCCAGCATTTT. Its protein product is CATANQTGDPNQPQHF.